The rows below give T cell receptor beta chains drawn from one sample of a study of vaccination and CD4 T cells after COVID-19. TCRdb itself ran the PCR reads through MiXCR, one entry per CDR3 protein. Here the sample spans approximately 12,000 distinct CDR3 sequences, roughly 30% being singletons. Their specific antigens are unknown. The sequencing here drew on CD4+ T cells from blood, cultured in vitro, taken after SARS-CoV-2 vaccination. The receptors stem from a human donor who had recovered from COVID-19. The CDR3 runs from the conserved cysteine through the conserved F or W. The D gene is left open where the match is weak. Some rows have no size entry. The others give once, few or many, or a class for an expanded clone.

CDR3: CASSMSNSGRTDTQYF
DNA: TGTGCCAGCAGCATGTCCAACAGCGGGAGAACAGATACGCAGTATTTT
V: TRBV11-2
J: TRBJ2-3
D: TRBD2
size: .

CDR3: CASSIAPIPNTEAFF
DNA: TGTGCCAGTAGTATAGCCCCAATACCAAACACTGAAGCTTTCTTT
V: TRBV19
J: TRBJ1-1
D: .
size: .

CDR3: CASSLMGRSNQPQHF
DNA: TGTGCCAGCAGCTTAATGGGTCGGAGCAATCAGCCCCAGCATTTT
V: TRBV7-9
J: TRBJ1-5
D: .
size: .

CDR3: CASSAGGAMNTEAFF
DNA: TGTGCCAGCTCAGCGGGAGGGGCGATGAACACTGAAGCTTTCTTT
V: TRBV18
J: TRBJ1-1
D: .
size: .

CDR3: CASSLGAGLATEAFF
DNA: TGTGCCAGCAGCTTGGGGGCAGGGCTGGCCACTGAAGCTTTCTTT
V: TRBV5-4
J: TRBJ1-1
D: .
size: .

CDR3: CASMGPGTRNTEAFF
DNA: TGTGCCAGCATGGGCCCGGGCACCAGGAACACTGAAGCTTTCTTT
V: TRBV6-1
J: TRBJ1-1
D: .
size: .

CDR3: CASSWGPGPTGELFF
DNA: TGTGCCAGCAGCTGGGGACCGGGGCCCACCGGGGAGCTGTTTTTT
V: TRBV11-2
J: TRBJ2-2
D: .
size: .

CDR3: CASSLGDQRRDEQFF
DNA: TGCGCCAGCAGCTTGGGAGACCAGCGAAGGGATGAGCAGTTCTTC
V: TRBV5-1
J: TRBJ2-1
D: .
size: .

CDR3: CASTLKAATHYGYTF
DNA: TGTGCCAGCACTCTAAAGGCAGCCACGCATTATGGCTACACCTTC
V: TRBV6-2/TRBV6-3
J: TRBJ1-2
D: .
size: few

CDR3: CASRPGGSSNQPQHF
DNA: TGTGCCAGCAGACCGGGGGGATCTAGCAATCAGCCCCAGCATTTT
V: TRBV27
J: TRBJ1-5
D: .
size: few

CDR3: CASSFDSGSRNTQYF
DNA: TGTGCCAGCAGCTTTGACAGCGGGAGCCGCAATACGCAGTATTTT
V: TRBV5-4
J: TRBJ2-3
D: TRBD2
size: .

CDR3: CASSVSPGARRETQYF
DNA: TGTGCCAGCAGCGTGTCACCGGGCGCCAGGAGGGAGACCCAGTACTTC
V: TRBV11-2
J: TRBJ2-5
D: .
size: few

CDR3: CASSLEEPQHF
DNA: TGTGCCAGCAGCTTGGAAGAGCCCCAGCATTTT
V: TRBV5-7
J: TRBJ1-5
D: .
size: once

CDR3: CASRLDPGGSGNQPRHF
DNA: TGTGCCAGTAGGCTAGACCCAGGGGGCTCGGGCAATCAGCCCCGGCATTTT
V: TRBV19
J: TRBJ1-5
D: TRBD1
size: .

CDR3: CASSEASAGGKRKTQYF
DNA: TGTGCCAGCAGTGAAGCGTCGGCGGGAGGGAAAAGGAAGACCCAGTACTTC
V: TRBV2
J: TRBJ2-5
D: TRBD2
size: once

CDR3: CASSLLLGNTEAFF
DNA: TGTGCCAGCAGCTTACTTTTAGGGAACACTGAAGCTTTCTTT
V: TRBV7-6
J: TRBJ1-1
D: .
size: few

CDR3: CASSFLGEAKNIQYF
DNA: TGTGCCAGCAGCTTCTTAGGGGAGGCCAAAAACATTCAGTACTTC
V: TRBV7-9
J: TRBJ2-4
D: .
size: .

CDR3: CASSPHRGGVGTQYF
DNA: TGTGCCAGCAGCCCACACCGGGGGGGCGTTGGGACCCAGTACTTC
V: TRBV7-9
J: TRBJ2-5
D: TRBD2
size: once

CDR3: CAISLAEYNEQFF
DNA: TGTGCCATTTCACTAGCAGAATACAATGAGCAGTTCTTC
V: TRBV10-3
J: TRBJ2-1
D: .
size: .

CDR3: CASSYSPDSRVQAFF
DNA: TGTGCCAGCAGTTACTCCCCGGACAGCCGGGTCCAAGCTTTCTTT
V: TRBV6-5
J: TRBJ1-1
D: .
size: .

CDR3: CASRLNTGANYGYTF
DNA: TGTGCCAGCAGACTCAACACAGGAGCTAACTATGGCTACACCTTC
V: TRBV6-1
J: TRBJ1-2
D: .
size: few

CDR3: CASSLVDRAVQETQYF
DNA: TGTGCCAGCAGCTTAGTCGACAGGGCGGTCCAAGAGACCCAGTACTTC
V: TRBV7-2
J: TRBJ2-5
D: TRBD1
size: few

CDR3: CASRVGLAYGGQYF
DNA: TGTGCCAGCAGGGTGGGACTAGCCTACGGCGGGCAGTACTTC
V: TRBV6-2/TRBV6-3
J: TRBJ2-7
D: TRBD2
size: few

CDR3: CASSFAGAYEQYF
DNA: TGTGCCAGCAGCTTCGCGGGGGCCTACGAGCAGTACTTC
V: TRBV7-2
J: TRBJ2-7
D: TRBD2
size: .

CDR3: CASSLMVGTRNSPLHF
DNA: TGTGCCAGCAGTTTAATGGTAGGGACGAGGAATTCACCCCTCCACTTT
V: TRBV27
J: TRBJ1-6
D: .
size: .

CDR3: CASSDQVRELFF
DNA: TGCGCCAGCAGTGATCAAGTTAGGGAGCTGTTTTTT
V: TRBV10-2
J: TRBJ2-2
D: .
size: .

CDR3: CSARSRVGTGELFF
DNA: TGCAGTGCTAGATCTAGGGTGGGCACCGGGGAGCTGTTTTTT
V: TRBV20-1
J: TRBJ2-2
D: .
size: medium-sized

CDR3: CASSVVGSGANVLTF
DNA: TGTGCCAGCAGCGTGGTGGGCTCTGGGGCCAACGTCCTGACTTTC
V: TRBV9
J: TRBJ2-6
D: .
size: .

CDR3: CASSLGAGGLGELFF
DNA: TGTGCCAGCAGCTTGGGGGCAGGGGGCCTCGGGGAGCTGTTTTTT
V: TRBV7-6
J: TRBJ2-2
D: TRBD1
size: .

CDR3: CASSLTARYGYTF
DNA: TGTGCCAGCAGTCTAACGGCGCGGTATGGCTACACCTTC
V: TRBV6-2/TRBV6-3
J: TRBJ1-2
D: .
size: .

CDR3: CASSSRNTGELFF
DNA: TGTGCCAGCAGCTCCCGGAACACCGGGGAGCTGTTTTTT
V: TRBV7-6
J: TRBJ2-2
D: .
size: .

CDR3: CASSLRGLAGGRIRGDTQYF
DNA: TGTGCCAGCAGCTTAAGGGGGCTAGCGGGAGGGCGCATTCGTGGAGATACGCAGTATTTT
V: TRBV7-2
J: TRBJ2-3
D: TRBD2
size: .

CDR3: CASSSEQGAYGYTF
DNA: TGTGCCAGCAGTTCCGAACAGGGAGCCTATGGCTACACCTTC
V: TRBV6-5
J: TRBJ1-2
D: .
size: few

CDR3: CASRRAGPYEQYF
DNA: TGTGCCAGCAGAAGAGCGGGACCCTACGAGCAGTACTTC
V: TRBV6-1
J: TRBJ2-7
D: TRBD2
size: .

CDR3: CASSPTPQANYGYTF
DNA: TGTGCCAGCAGTCCGACCCCCCAGGCTAACTATGGCTACACCTTC
V: TRBV6-1
J: TRBJ1-2
D: .
size: few

CDR3: CASSPPPTNSPLHF
DNA: TGTGCCAGTAGTCCCCCACCGACTAATTCACCCCTCCACTTT
V: TRBV19
J: TRBJ1-6
D: .
size: .

CDR3: CATSRDLLEGANGYTF
DNA: TGTGCCACCAGCAGAGATCTCCTTGAGGGAGCAAATGGCTACACCTTC
V: TRBV15
J: TRBJ1-2
D: .
size: medium-sized

CDR3: CASSLWQGTEAFF
DNA: TGTGCCAGCAGCTTATGGCAGGGCACTGAAGCTTTCTTT
V: TRBV7-3
J: TRBJ1-1
D: .
size: .

CDR3: CASSQDIGGRAGGGLFF
DNA: TGCGCCAGCAGCCAAGATATCGGCGGGAGGGCTGGCGGGGGGCTGTTTTTT
V: TRBV4-3
J: TRBJ2-2
D: TRBD2
size: once

CDR3: CASRPTSGTRGDEQFF
DNA: TGTGCCAGCCGTCCTACTAGCGGGACCAGGGGGGATGAGCAGTTCTTC
V: TRBV12-3/TRBV12-4
J: TRBJ2-1
D: TRBD2
size: .

CDR3: CASSARQGSSYTF
DNA: TGTGCCAGCTCAGCTAGACAGGGGTCAAGCTACACCTTC
V: TRBV6-4
J: TRBJ1-2
D: TRBD1
size: few

CDR3: CSATSGTAGNTIYF
DNA: TGCAGTGCTACGTCCGGGACAGCAGGAAACACCATATATTTT
V: TRBV20-1
J: TRBJ1-3
D: TRBD1
size: few

CDR3: CASSLGGHSYEQYF
DNA: TGTGCCAGCAGCCTTGGAGGGCACTCCTACGAGCAGTACTTC
V: TRBV28
J: TRBJ2-7
D: .
size: few

CDR3: CASSPHLGQVEEQYF
DNA: TGTGCCAGTAGTCCACACCTCGGACAGGTGGAAGAGCAGTACTTC
V: TRBV19
J: TRBJ2-7
D: TRBD1
size: .

CDR3: CSARPGLVLGGELFF
DNA: TGCAGTGCTAGACCGGGACTAGTGCTCGGAGGGGAGCTGTTTTTT
V: TRBV20-1
J: TRBJ2-2
D: TRBD2
size: .

CDR3: CSALRREQYF
DNA: TGCAGTGCCTTACGGCGGGAGCAGTACTTC
V: TRBV20-1
J: TRBJ2-7
D: .
size: few

CDR3: CASSPSHSSYEQYF
DNA: TGTGCCAGCTCACCATCGCATAGCTCCTACGAGCAGTACTTC
V: TRBV18
J: TRBJ2-7
D: .
size: .

CDR3: CSAMAGGNYGYTF
DNA: TGCAGTGCTATGGCAGGGGGTAACTATGGCTACACCTTC
V: TRBV20-1
J: TRBJ1-2
D: TRBD1
size: .

CDR3: CASSQRGGRASGTGELFF
DNA: TGTGCCAGCAGCCAGAGGGGCGGGAGGGCCTCGGGAACCGGGGAGCTGTTTTTT
V: TRBV11-2
J: TRBJ2-2
D: TRBD2
size: .